This T cell receptor beta chain was obtained from a study of blood T cell repertoires in COVID-19. Study background: There were acute and convalescent COVID-19 samples, and they came from the United States, Italy and Spain. PBMCs, B-cell-depleted T cells, or T cells provided the cDNA or gDNA that made up the material.

TCRdb keeps only in-frame clones here, not all; method: immunoSEQ multiplex PCR. The table records 150,000 or so clones, about 79% of them present only once. Sequencing was done on a sample of peripheral blood. The receptor comes from a woman aged 45-65 years in a cohort sampled during active or convalescent COVID-19.

The CDR3 here is CASRARSGNTIYF. The CDR3 DNA follows: TGTGCCAGCAGGGCCCGCTCTGGAAACACCATATATTTT. The V gene is TRBV11-2, the J gene TRBJ1-3; D gene uncertain. From germline, CDR1 is SGHAT and CDR2 FQNNGV. With 6 bases removed from V and 0 bases from J, the gap between germline ends came to 6 bases. The CDR3 sequence is 13 residues long.